This T cell receptor (beta chain) was found in a study of T cell repertoires in cytomegalovirus infection. Overall study: Recently identified HLA-C-restricted CMV epitopes and well-studied HLA-B-restricted CMV epitopes were used by the study. Through public TCR beta signatures, both CMV infection and matching HLA type were indicated. Findings and caveats of the study: Summed frequency of public TCR beta families distinguished CMV carriers with the relevant HLA. Across the ex vivo response, the dominant clonotypes were HLA-C-restricted CMV-specific TCR beta clonotypes.

This clonotype has a handful of counts. Its target is unknown. TCRdb itself ran the reads through MiXCR, one entry per CDR3 protein. The sample has some 920,000 distinct CDR3 sequences, around 31% seen once. The origin of this receptor is a human donor in good health (CMV status not recorded). Some clones in this sample may be carry-over from other donors' samples. The specimen comprised cultured CD8+ T cells from PBMCs, sampled from culture after CMV antigen stimulation.

CDR3 residues: CASTHGGTQYF. In DNA form, the CDR3 reads TGTGCCAGCACCCACGGGGGTACGCAGTATTTT. The V and J genes are TRBV27 and TRBJ2-3, with a tentative D call TRBD2 (6 bases). The CDR3 is 11 residues long. Germline V lookup: CDR1 MNHEY, CDR2 SMNVEV (reference sequence). The ends were cut back, 7 bases at V and 8 bases at J, with 10 bases in the middle.